These 26 T cell receptor beta chains were sequenced from one sample in a study of cytotoxic CD8 clonotypes in ibrutinib-treated CLL. Assay: immunoSEQ multiplex PCR; the TCRdb copy retains only in-frame clones and omits some. Among about 72,000 clones listed, more than 60% were seen once. The sample here was PBMCs, taken after 12 months of ibrutinib treatment. These receptors all come from a human donor with chronic lymphocytic leukemia.

This clone showed up just once. The rearrangement uses TRBV4-1 and TRBJ2-7; no reliable D call. Germline V lookup: CDR1 MGHRA, CDR2 YSYEKL. Trimming pared 4 bases from V and 0 bases from J, leaving 7 bases between. This CDR3 has 13 amino acids. CDR3 residues: CASSPSDSYEQYF. CDR3 in DNA: TGCGCCAGCAGCCCCTCGGACTCCTACGAGCAGTACTTC.

The CDR3 region is CASTAGTGDTQYF. As DNA, the CDR3 is TGTGCCAGCACCGCCGGGACGGGAGATACGCAGTATTTT. The J gene is TRBJ2-3, the V gene TRBV6-5; D tentatively reads TRBD1 or TRBD2 (5 bases each). The CDR3 extends over 13 amino acids. Deletions cut 7 bases from V and 5 bases from J, with 13 bases between. Germline CDR1 is MNHEY and CDR2 is SVGAGI.

V gene TRBV18 combines with J gene TRBJ1-1, with D tentatively TRBD1 (5 bases). The CDR3 runs to 14 residues. CDR1 and CDR2 from the germline V gene are KGHSH and LQKENI. Trimming took 3 bases from V and 14 from J, leaving 22 bases between them. The CDR3 loop reads CASSPPGRNRLGFF. The DNA of the CDR3 is TGTGCCAGCTCACCCCCGGGACGTAATCGCCTGGGGTTCTTT.

J is TRBJ1-5 and V is TRBV30; perhaps TRBD1 as D (5 bases). CDR3 length: 14 amino acids. Trimming cost V 0 bases and J 3 bases, with 9 bases left between them. Germline V CDR1 and CDR2: GTSNPN, SVGIG (reference sequence). The DNA for the CDR3 is TGTGCCTGGAGTGTAACAGGTACCAATCAGCCCCAGCATTTT. It codes for CAWSVTGTNQPQHF.

V and J are TRBV5-1 and TRBJ1-1, with TRBD1 matching over 9 bases. Germline values: CDR1 SGHRS, CDR2 YFSETQ. The junction had 8 bases not matched to a gene; V was cut back by 4 bases and J by 10 bases. The CDR3 has 13 residues. CDR3 region: CASSQGQGVGAFF. The DNA of the CDR3 is TGCGCCAGCAGCCAGGGACAGGGAGTCGGAGCTTTCTTT.

This chain's CDR3 is CASSLERDTQYF. The CDR3 region has the DNA TGTGCCAGCAGCTTGGAGCGAGATACGCAGTATTTT. This chain links TRBV5-8 with TRBJ2-3; D uncertain. The V end lost 0 bases, the J end lost 5 bases, and 4 bases lay between the germline ends. The V gene's germline CDR1 is SGHTS and CDR2 YDEGEE. The CDR3 is 12 residues long.

This chain connects TRBV7-9 to TRBJ1-6; TRBD1 agrees at 10 bases. The germline V gene encodes CDR1 SEHNR and CDR2 FQNEAQ (reference sequence). The CDR3 has 15 residues. V gave up 0 bases and J gave up 7 bases; unmatched junction bases: 0. CDR3 in DNA: TGTGCCAGCAGCTTAGCGGGACAGGGGAATTCACCCCTCCACTTT. Its translation is CASSLAGQGNSPLHF. The whole variable domain, filled in from reference TRBV7-9 and TRBJ1-6, reads DTGVSQNPRHKITKRGQNVTFRCDPISEHNRLYWYRQTLGQGPEFLTYFQNEAQLEKSRLLSDRFSAERPKGSFSTLEIQRTEQGDSAMYLCASSLAGQGNSPLHFGNGTRLTVT.

The chain combines TRBV19 with TRBJ1-5; D ambiguous. V was pared by 6 bases and J by 0 bases, with 15 bases between. Germline CDR1 and CDR2: LNHDA and SQIVND (reference sequence). CDR3 length: 16 amino acids. The CDR3 reads CASSSGRRDSNQPQHF. For the CDR3, the DNA is TGTGCCAGTAGCTCAGGCCGCCGGGATAGCAATCAGCCCCAGCATTTT.

The chain links TRBV7-6 to TRBJ1-6; unclear D gene. The V and J ends lost 1 base and 10 bases respectively, with 11 bases between them. There are 14 residues in the CDR3. Germline V gene data show CDR1 as SGHVS and CDR2 as FNYEAQ. CDR3 sequence: CASSLVAGDSPLHF. The CDR3 DNA follows: TGTGCCAGCAGCTTAGTGGCAGGAGACTCACCCCTCCACTTT.

The genes are TRBV5-1 and TRBJ2-5, with 12 bases aligning to TRBD2. Trimming at V came to 4 bases and at J to 5 bases, leaving 12 bases not matched to a gene. The germline CDR1 and CDR2 sequences are SGHRS and YFSETQ. The CDR3 contains 17 residues. The DNA for the CDR3 is TGCGCCAGCAGCCGGTGGGCTAGCGGGGGGGCCGGGGAGACCCAGTACTTC. Its protein is CASSRWASGGAGETQYF.

The chain is built from TRBV25-1 and TRBJ2-2; 7 bases fit TRBD2. Germline V lookup: CDR1 MGHDK, CDR2 SYGVNS. There are 14 residues in the CDR3. J gave up 3 bases and V 7 bases, and 5 bases lay outside the gene matches. Here the CDR3 reads CASMGRVDTGELFF. The DNA of the CDR3 is TGTGCCAGCATGGGGAGGGTGGACACCGGGGAGCTGTTTTTT.

V gene TRBV4-1 combines with J gene TRBJ1-4; TRBD1 might be the D (6 bases). Germline CDR1 is MGHRA and CDR2 is YSYEKL. Trimming cost V 5 bases and J 11 bases, with 12 bases left between them. CDR3 size: 12 residues. The CDR3: CASSWDNGKLFF. Written as DNA, the CDR3 is TGCGCCAGCAGCTGGGACAATGGGAAACTGTTTTTT.

The chain recombines TRBV21-1 with TRBJ1-5; the table's D call of TRBD1 was not tested on the DNA. TRBV21-1 is assigned pseudogene status. This CDR3 is 17 amino acids long. The CDR3 sequence is CASSTEIDRGHNQPQHF. CDR3 in DNA: TGTGCCAGCAGCACCGAAATAGACAGGGGGCATAATCAGCCCCAGCATTTT.

The chain recombines TRBV9 with TRBJ2-2, with 8 bases lining up with TRBD2. This CDR3 is 16 amino acids long. CDR1 is SGDLS, CDR2 YYNGEE, per germline. Losses at the gene ends were 6 bases for V and 3 bases for J; bases not matched to a gene: 10. CDR3 amino acids: CASNPLAGLDTGELFF. The CDR3 DNA is TGTGCCAGCAACCCCCTAGCGGGTCTTGACACCGGGGAGCTGTTTTTT.

The rearrangement links TRBV28 to TRBJ1-1; tentatively, D is TRBD1 (6 bases). CDR1 is MDHEN, CDR2 SYDVKM, per germline. V was clipped by 3 bases and J by 5 bases, with 10 bases between them. CDR3 length equals 13 residues. CDR3 sequence: CASSFWGRTEAFF. CDR3 bases: TGTGCCAGCAGTTTCTGGGGGCGGACTGAAGCTTTCTTT. Full variable domain (missing parts from reference TRBV28 and TRBJ1-1): DVKVTQSSRYLVKRTGEKVFLECVQDMDHENMFWYRQDPGLGLRLIYFSYDVKMKEKGDIPEGYSVSREKKERFSLILESASTNQTSMYLCASSFWGRTEAFFGQGTRLTVV.

The chain is built from TRBV18 and TRBJ2-4; D is unclear. Germline CDR1 and CDR2: KGHSH and LQKENI. V gave up 3 bases and J gave up 3 bases, with 12 bases separating them. CDR3 length: 15 residues. This CDR3 is CASSPGPQDKNIQYF. In DNA form, the CDR3 reads TGTGCCAGCTCACCCGGCCCCCAGGACAAAAACATTCAGTACTTC.

The chain recombines TRBV19 with TRBJ1-2; D possibly corresponds to TRBD1 (6 bases). The germline CDR1 and CDR2 sequences are LNHDA and SQIVND (reference sequence). The CDR3 extends over 14 amino acids. Deletions cut 5 bases from V and 0 bases from J, with 10 bases between. The CDR3 DNA sequence: TGTGCCAGTAGTGATAGGGGGTCTAACTATGGCTACACCTTC. This sequence encodes CASSDRGSNYGYTF.

The chain is built from TRBV25-1 and TRBJ1-1; weak D call: TRBD1 (5 bases). CDR1 and CDR2 (germline): MGHDK, SYGVNS. Deletions cut 2 bases from V and 1 base from J, with 11 bases between. The CDR3 is 15 residues long. This chain's CDR3 is CASSEPGTGNTEAFF. The DNA of the CDR3 is TGTGCCAGCAGTGAACCAGGGACCGGGAACACTGAAGCTTTCTTT.

V and J are TRBV5-4 and TRBJ1-6, with 7 positions matching TRBD1. This CDR3 is 15 amino acids long. V dropped 1 base and J dropped 7; count of bases not matched to a gene: 5. Looked up from germline, CDR1 is SGHNT and CDR2 is YYREEE (reference sequence). The CDR3 DNA sequence: TGTGCCAGCAGCTTGCGCAGGGGGACAAATTCACCCCTCCACTTT. Protein sequence: CASSLRRGTNSPLHF.

This chain links TRBV9 with TRBJ2-3; TRBD2 matches 12 bases. The junction had 9 bases not matched to a gene; V was cut back by 4 bases and J by 3 bases. There are 17 residues in the CDR3. The V gene's germline CDR1 is SGDLS and CDR2 YYNGEE. The CDR3 spells CASSPRLAGAGTDTQYF. CDR3 in DNA: TGTGCCAGCAGCCCGCGACTAGCGGGGGCCGGAACAGATACGCAGTATTTT.

About this clone itself: The same CDR3 arises from other DNA sequences in this sample as well. The V gene is TRBV6-6, the J gene TRBJ1-5; TRBD1 is a possible D gene (5 bases). V was clipped by 5 bases and J by 9 bases, with 23 bases between them. This CDR3 is built from 16 residues. Germline V CDR1 and CDR2: MNHNY, SVGAGI (reference sequence). For the CDR3, the DNA is TGTGCCAGCAGTAGTAATAGGGGTCTGGCCTCGGGGCCCCAGCATTTT. Protein sequence: CASSSNRGLASGPQHF.

V is TRBV2 and J is TRBJ2-2, with 9 bases lining up with TRBD1. With V trimmed by 7 bases and J by 1 base, 7 bases remained unmatched. CDR1 is SNHLY and CDR2 is FYNNEI in the germline V gene. The CDR3 length is 16 residues. The CDR3 DNA sequence: TGTGCCAGCACCGAAGCGGGACAGGGGAACACCGGGGAGCTGTTTTTT. Protein product: CASTEAGQGNTGELFF.

In this sample, this clone turned up a few times. This chain joins TRBV13 and TRBJ1-2, with 7 positions matching TRBD1. J gave up 2 bases and V 5 bases, and 14 bases lay outside the gene matches. From germline, CDR1 is PRHDT and CDR2 FYEKMQ (reference sequence). This CDR3 region has 17 residues. The CDR3 DNA is TGTGCCAGCAGCACACCGGACAGGAGGAGCGAGAACTATGGCTACACCTTC. Residues: CASSTPDRRSENYGYTF.

The rearrangement uses TRBV30 and TRBJ2-5, with D possibly matching TRBD1 (7 bases). Trimming took 5 bases from V and 2 from J, leaving 18 bases between them. Germline values: CDR1 GTSNPN, CDR2 SVGIG (reference sequence). This CDR3 region has 15 residues. CDR3 coding DNA: TGTGCCTGGGGCCTGGTGGCAGGGGGGCAAGAGACCCAGTACTTC. The encoded protein is CAWGLVAGGQETQYF.

This chain joins TRBV18 and TRBJ2-3; TRBD1 or TRBD2 may be the D gene (8 bases each). Trimming removed 4 bases from V and 6 bases from J, with 29 bases in between. This CDR3 spans 19 amino acids. CDR1 is KGHSH and CDR2 is LQKENI in the germline V gene. The CDR3 region is CASSQDRAPGLGWADTQYF. CDR3 coding DNA: TGTGCCAGCTCACAGGACAGGGCGCCGGGACTAGGGTGGGCGGATACGCAGTATTTT.

The chain recombines TRBV7-6 with TRBJ1-1; 7 nucleotides line up with TRBD1. The CDR3 is 15 residues long. V lost 5 bases to trimming and J lost 0 bases; unmatched junction nucleotides: 6. Germline V lookup: CDR1 SGHVS, CDR2 FNYEAQ. CDR3 sequence: CASSAMTGLNTEAFF. CDR3 coding DNA: TGTGCCAGCAGCGCAATGACAGGGCTGAACACTGAAGCTTTCTTT.